These 27 T cell receptor beta chains share one sample of origin, sequenced in a study of shared clonotypes between healthy human individuals. Naive CD8 isolation took CD45RO-negative cells positively selected for CCR7 and excluded terminally differentiated effector memory CD45RA+ cells. Using immunoSEQ multiplex PCR, the repertoire was profiled, and TCRdb retains in-frame clones only, with some absent. The table shows roughly 2 million clones, with approximately 94% occurring only once. Sequencing was carried out using naive CD8+ T cells sorted from blood. These receptors originate from a man aged 18-30 years in good health.

The DNA for the CDR3 is TGTGCCAGCAGCTTGGAAACTAGCGGGACCAATGAGCAGTTCTTC. It yields the protein CASSLETSGTNEQFF. The chain uses TRBV5-6 and TRBJ2-1; 10 bases are a match to TRBD2. CDR3 size: 15 residues. Germline loops: CDR1 SGHDT, CDR2 YYEEEE. V lost 0 bases, J lost 6 bases, and 3 bases stayed unmatched.

This chain uses TRBV6-5 with TRBJ1-1; D remains ambiguous. CDR3 size: 14 residues. The germline V gene has CDR1 MNHEY and CDR2 SVGAGI. V was cut by 2 bases and J by 4 bases, with 11 bases left in between. CDR3 sequence: CASSYAPFRTEAFF. Written as DNA, the CDR3 is TGTGCCAGCAGTTACGCGCCCTTTCGCACTGAAGCTTTCTTT.

This clone has only one observation. The V call is TRBV28, the J call TRBJ2-7; 10 positions match TRBD1. The CDR3 has 14 amino acids. Per germline, CDR1 MDHEN and CDR2 SYDVKM. The trim removed 6 bases at V and 4 bases at J, leaving 6 bases unmatched. The CDR3: CASSRTGGIYEQYF. The CDR3 DNA sequence: TGTGCCAGCAGCAGGACAGGGGGAATTTACGAGCAGTACTTC.

V is TRBV4-3 and J is TRBJ2-7; no reliable D call. The CDR3 loop spans 12 amino acids. The V gene lost 6 bases and the J gene lost 7 bases, with 13 bases spanning the gap. Germline-derived CDR1 and CDR2 are LGHNA and YSLEER. The CDR3 DNA sequence: TGCGCCAGCAGTCTTAATTCGGAAGAGCAGTACTTC. Its protein product is CASSLNSEEQYF.

The V gene is TRBV4-3, the J gene TRBJ2-1; 12 positions agree with TRBD2. Per the germline V gene, CDR1 is LGHNA and CDR2 is YSLEER. J lost 4 bases, V lost 0 bases, and 4 bases had no gene match. The CDR3 sequence is 17 residues long. The CDR3 region is CASSQDLTSGGYNEQFF. For the CDR3, the DNA is TGCGCCAGCAGCCAAGACCTCACTAGCGGGGGGTACAATGAGCAGTTCTTC.

The rearrangement links TRBV30 to TRBJ2-7; 7 bases map to TRBD1. Germline CDR1 reads GTSNPN; CDR2 reads SVGIG (reference sequence). With 1 base clipped from V and 5 bases from J, the junction kept 11 bases outside the gene matches. This CDR3 comprises 15 residues. The CDR3: CAWSAYGEGANEQYF. CDR3 nucleotides: TGTGCCTGGAGTGCCTACGGCGAGGGGGCCAACGAGCAGTACTTC.

This chain connects TRBV19 to TRBJ1-2; 8 bases fit TRBD1. The germline V gene encodes CDR1 LNHDA and CDR2 SQIVND (reference sequence). V lost 3 bases to trimming and J lost 7 bases; unmatched junction nucleotides: 4. The CDR3 is made up of 13 amino acids. CDR3 region: CASSMTGVIGYTF. As DNA, the CDR3 is TGTGCCAGTAGTATGACAGGGGTAATTGGCTACACCTTC.

The table lists this clone with a count of one. The J gene is TRBJ2-3, the V gene TRBV6-1; no clear D. CDR3 size: 18 residues. Germline CDR1 MNHNS, CDR2 SASEGT. Trimming cost V 4 bases and J 0 bases, with 20 bases left between them. This chain's CDR3 is CASSVRHPDVISTDTQYF. As DNA, the CDR3 is TGTGCCAGCAGTGTTCGACATCCCGACGTAATCAGCACAGATACGCAGTATTTT.

This sequence joins TRBV19 and TRBJ2-7, with 7 bases lining up with TRBD2. V shed 5 bases and J 4 bases; nucleotides not matched to a gene: 8. Germline-derived CDR1 and CDR2 are LNHDA and SQIVND (reference sequence). The CDR3 covers 14 residues. The DNA for the CDR3 is TGTGCCAGTAGTTACGGACTAGGCCGTTACGAGCAGTACTTC. It encodes CASSYGLGRYEQYF.

The chain joins TRBV6-5 to TRBJ2-1; TRBD1 matches at 10 bases. CDR1 MNHEY and CDR2 SVGAGI come from the germline V gene. Trimming at V came to 5 bases and at J to 7 bases, leaving 5 bases not matched to a gene. This CDR3 is built from 14 residues. The CDR3 loop is CASSPGQGGNEQFF. The CDR3 nucleotides read TGTGCCAGCAGTCCAGGACAGGGGGGGAATGAGCAGTTCTTC.

The CDR3 here is CASSLAREETQYF. The CDR3 DNA sequence: TGTGCCAGCAGCTTAGCCAGAGAGGAGACCCAGTACTTC. This chain links TRBV13 with TRBJ2-5; D is undetermined. This CDR3 is 13 amino acids long. The V gene's germline CDR1 is PRHDT and CDR2 FYEKMQ (reference sequence). Between the trimmed V and J ends, which lost 1 base and 5 bases, there was a span of 8 bases. Together with reference TRBV13 and TRBJ2-5, the CDR3 gives the full variable domain: AAGVIQSPRHLIKEKRETATLKCYPIPRHDTVYWYQQGPGQDPQFLISFYEKMQSDKGSIPDRFSAQQFSDYHSELNMSSLELGDSALYFCASSLAREETQYFGPGTRLLVL.

CDR3 protein: CASSEISPGELFF. The CDR3 DNA is TGCGCCAGCAGTGAGATTTCTCCCGGGGAGCTGTTTTTT. The chain joins TRBV10-2 to TRBJ2-2; D remains ambiguous. CDR1 is WSHSY, CDR2 SAAADI, per germline. This CDR3 spans 13 amino acids. V was pared by 2 bases and J by 6 bases, with 7 bases between.

V usage is TRBV7-9 and J usage is TRBJ2-7; D might be TRBD2 (6 bases). The V and J ends lost 2 bases and 6 bases respectively, with 14 bases between them. The CDR3 has 14 amino acids. Germline loops: CDR1 SEHNR, CDR2 FQNEAQ (reference sequence). In nucleotides, the CDR3 is TGTGCCAGCAGCTTAAGTCCCCCGACTAGCGAGCAGTACTTC. It specifies CASSLSPPTSEQYF.

The chain employs TRBV7-6 and TRBJ2-2; possible D gene TRBD1, 6 bases. V lost 2 bases and J lost 6, with 10 bases in between. The germline CDR1 and CDR2 sequences are SGHVS and FNYEAQ. This CDR3 is 14 amino acids long. The CDR3 bases are TGTGCCAGCAGCTTACAAGGACAGTCCGGGGAGCTGTTTTTT. Amino acids: CASSLQGQSGELFF.

The rearrangement joins TRBV27 to TRBJ1-6; TRBD1 matches 7 bases. Per germline, CDR1 MNHEY and CDR2 SMNVEV (reference sequence). V was clipped by 6 bases and J by 8 bases; unmatched bases: 7. This CDR3 region has 14 residues. CDR3 loop: CASRGDRLDSPLHF. CDR3 DNA sequence: TGTGCCAGCAGGGGGGACAGACTGGATTCACCCCTCCACTTT.

The gene calls are TRBV19 and TRBJ2-2; the match to TRBD2 covers 11 bases. The CDR3 runs to 16 residues. V dropped 8 bases and J dropped 5; count of bases not matched to a gene: 10. CDR1 and CDR2 from the germline V gene are LNHDA and SQIVND (reference sequence). The chain's CDR3 is CASSLAGGRLTGELFF. The DNA for the CDR3 is TGTGCCAGTTCCTTAGCGGGAGGGAGACTGACCGGGGAGCTGTTTTTT.

Turning to this clone: The junction shows a germline mismatch at one end, possibly a read error. The V gene is TRBV7-7, the J gene TRBJ2-5; D tentatively reads TRBD1 or TRBD2 (5 bases each). The CDR3 has 15 residues. Germline CDR1 reads SSHAT; CDR2 reads FNYEAQ (reference sequence). Here the CDR3 DNA reads TGTGCTAGCAGCCCAACCCAGGGACCTGGAGAGACCCAGTACTTC. Protein product: CASSPTQGPGETQYF.

The rearrangement links TRBV6-4 to TRBJ2-7; TRBD1 matches at 9 bases. J gave up 4 bases and V 7 bases, and 11 bases lay outside the gene matches. Looked up from germline, CDR1 is MRHNA and CDR2 is SNTAGT. This CDR3 is built from 15 residues. The CDR3 is CASKNRGQEFYEQYF. CDR3 DNA sequence: TGTGCCAGCAAGAACAGGGGGCAGGAGTTTTACGAGCAGTACTTC.

Only one count was recorded for this clone. The V gene is TRBV7-9, the J gene TRBJ1-2, with D unresolved. V lost 3 bases to trimming and J lost 8 bases, with 10 bases between them. Germline CDR1 SEHNR, CDR2 FQNEAQ (reference sequence). The CDR3 covers 12 residues. CDR3 in amino acids: CASSFHMDGYTF. The CDR3 DNA reads TGTGCCAGCAGCTTCCACATGGACGGCTACACCTTC.

The V call is TRBV9, the J call TRBJ2-1, with D perhaps TRBD1 (6 bases). The V gene lost 4 bases and the J gene lost 6 bases, with 17 bases spanning the gap. The CDR3 runs 15 residues. The germline V gene has CDR1 SGDLS and CDR2 YYNGEE. In DNA form, the CDR3 reads TGTGCCAGCAGCCGCCAGGGGTTCCCTAGCAATGAGCAGTTCTTC. Its translation is CASSRQGFPSNEQFF.

The chain carries TRBV29-1 and TRBJ2-7, with 8 bases lining up with TRBD2. The CDR3 runs to 15 residues. The trim removed 0 bases at V and 0 bases at J, leaving 4 bases unmatched. Germline assignment: CDR1 SQVTM and CDR2 ANQGSEA. CDR3: CSVEDLTSGSYEQYF. CDR3 nucleotides: TGCAGCGTTGAAGATCTTACTAGCGGCTCCTACGAGCAGTACTTC.

The rearrangement joins TRBV7-8 to TRBJ2-5; 14 bases agree with TRBD2. Germline V lookup: CDR1 SGHVS, CDR2 FQNEAQ. V lost 3 bases, J lost 6 bases, and 15 bases stayed unmatched. This CDR3 is built from 19 residues. The CDR3, as DNA: TGTGCCAGCAGCTTTGGACTAGCGGGGGGCCATCACCCCCTGAAGACCCAGTACTTC. This codes for CASSFGLAGGHHPLKTQYF.

The chain employs TRBV6-6 and TRBJ2-2; D gene uncertain. The CDR3 totals 16 residues. Germline lookup yields CDR1 MNHNY and CDR2 SVGAGI (reference sequence). Trimming took 6 bases from V and 6 from J, leaving 20 bases between them. CDR3 amino acids: CASSPLNWAVAGELFF. CDR3 DNA: TGTGCCAGCAGCCCCTTAAATTGGGCAGTAGCCGGGGAGCTGTTTTTT.

V is TRBV5-5 and J is TRBJ1-2; 9 bases map to TRBD1. CDR1 and CDR2 from the germline V gene are SGHKS and YYEKEE (reference sequence). V shed 0 bases, J shed 8 bases, and the junction held 8 bases outside the gene matches. CDR3 size: 15 residues. The CDR3 sequence: CASSLDGTGFYGYTF. CDR3 coding DNA: TGTGCCAGCAGCTTGGACGGGACAGGGTTTTACGGCTACACCTTC.

This chain joins TRBV10-1 and TRBJ2-3; TRBD2 is a possible D gene (6 bases). V was trimmed by 6 bases and J by 0 bases, leaving 19 bases between them. CDR3 length equals 17 residues. Germline V gives CDR1 WNHNN, CDR2 SYGVQD (reference sequence). The CDR3 region has the DNA TGCGCCAGCAGCCGAGGCGCGGGGAGCATTAGCACAGATACGCAGTATTTT. This translates into CASSRGAGSISTDTQYF.

This clone was counted a single time. J is TRBJ2-2 and V is TRBV4-3; no firm D call. CDR3 length equals 17 residues. Trimming pared 1 base from V and 7 bases from J, leaving 19 bases between. CDR1 and CDR2 (germline): LGHNA, YSLEER. The CDR3 loop is CASSQASLEVRLGELFF. In nucleotides, the CDR3 is TGCGCCAGCAGCCAAGCGTCCCTCGAGGTCAGGCTCGGGGAGCTGTTTTTT.

In DNA form, the CDR3 reads TGCGCCAGCAGCTTGGGACAGGGGGCGTCCCCTGAAGCTTTCTTT. Amino acids: CASSLGQGASPEAFF. The chain combines TRBV4-1 with TRBJ1-1, with 12 bases fitting TRBD1. The J segment lost 6 bases and the V segment lost 5 bases, leaving 7 bases of the junction unmatched. In germline, CDR1 is MGHRA, CDR2 YSYEKL. This CDR3 has 15 residues.